The rows below give T cell receptor beta chains drawn from one sample of a study of control samples from healthy donors and cancer patients. Profiling relied on immunoSEQ multiplex PCR, and the TCRdb table lists in-frame clones only, not all of them. The sample has under 100,000 clones; 85% to 90% are singletons. Sequencing was done on a sample of PBMCs. The source is a woman in her forties or fifties with colorectal cancer. Both conserved end residues are trimmed from each CDR3. The order of the fields is V gene, J gene, CDR3 protein.

V gene: TRBV12-3/TRBV12-4
J gene: TRBJ2-1
CDR3 protein: ASSFRRNEQF

V gene: TRBV4-3
J gene: TRBJ1-5
CDR3 protein: ASSQEKGYQPQH

V gene: TRBV5-6
J gene: TRBJ2-6
CDR3 protein: ASSWGLAGVSSGANVLT

V gene: TRBV6-2/TRBV6-3
J gene: TRBJ2-1
CDR3 protein: ASSDSGGFYNEQF

V gene: TRBV7-2
J gene: TRBJ1-6
CDR3 protein: ASSTQRGNSPLH

V gene: TRBV18
J gene: TRBJ1-4
CDR3 protein: ASSPLQGAYNEKLF

V gene: TRBV7-9
J gene: TRBJ2-2
CDR3 protein: ASSLVGLGLPGELF

V gene: TRBV30
J gene: TRBJ1-2
CDR3 protein: AWTVGGQGADYGYT

V gene: TRBV29-1
J gene: TRBJ1-2
CDR3 protein: SVSDRTKNYGYT

V gene: TRBV6-2/TRBV6-3
J gene: TRBJ2-3
CDR3 protein: ASSYTLAGSTDTQY

V gene: TRBV7-3
J gene: TRBJ2-1
CDR3 protein: ASSLSLAANEQF

V gene: TRBV4-3
J gene: TRBJ2-4
CDR3 protein: ASSRGLETKNIQY

V gene: TRBV3-1/TRBV3-2
J gene: TRBJ1-4
CDR3 protein: ASSQGEVRGKLF

V gene: TRBV5-1
J gene: TRBJ2-5
CDR3 protein: ASSLRQGGQETQY

V gene: TRBV9
J gene: TRBJ1-5
CDR3 protein: ASSVSGGSNQPQH

V gene: TRBV2
J gene: TRBJ2-3
CDR3 protein: ASSDWDTQY

V gene: TRBV20-1
J gene: TRBJ1-1
CDR3 protein: SAQRNTEAF

V gene: TRBV6-2/TRBV6-3
J gene: TRBJ2-3
CDR3 protein: ASSPNPGQVSTDTQY

V gene: TRBV28
J gene: TRBJ1-4
CDR3 protein: ASRLTQDDVNEKLF

V gene: TRBV9
J gene: TRBJ1-2
CDR3 protein: ASSVRSSGSGYT

V gene: TRBV6-5
J gene: TRBJ2-3
CDR3 protein: ASSYPRGETQY

V gene: TRBV12-5
J gene: TRBJ1-2
CDR3 protein: ASGFSAYNYGYT

V gene: TRBV9
J gene: TRBJ1-6
CDR3 protein: ASSEDGTNNSPLH

V gene: TRBV6-2/TRBV6-3
J gene: TRBJ1-2
CDR3 protein: ASSDRGGYGYT